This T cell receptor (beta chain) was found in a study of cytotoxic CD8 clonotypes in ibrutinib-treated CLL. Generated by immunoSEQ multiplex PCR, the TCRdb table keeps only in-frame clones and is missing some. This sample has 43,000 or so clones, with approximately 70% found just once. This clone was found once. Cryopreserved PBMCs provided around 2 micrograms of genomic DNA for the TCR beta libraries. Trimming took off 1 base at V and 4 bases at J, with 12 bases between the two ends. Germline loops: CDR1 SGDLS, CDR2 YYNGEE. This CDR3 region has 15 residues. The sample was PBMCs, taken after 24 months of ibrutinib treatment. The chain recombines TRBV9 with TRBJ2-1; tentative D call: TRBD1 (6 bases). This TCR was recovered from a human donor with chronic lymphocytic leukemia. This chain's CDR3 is CASSVTGTHYNEQFF. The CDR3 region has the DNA TGTGCCAGCAGCGTAACAGGGACACATTACAATGAGCAGTTCTTC. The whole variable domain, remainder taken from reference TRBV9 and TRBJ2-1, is DSGVTQTPKHLITATGQRVTLRCSPRSGDLSVYWYQQSLDQGLQFLIQYYNGEERAKGNILERFSAQQFPDLHSELNLSSLELGDSALYFCASSVTGTHYNEQFFGPGTRLTVL.